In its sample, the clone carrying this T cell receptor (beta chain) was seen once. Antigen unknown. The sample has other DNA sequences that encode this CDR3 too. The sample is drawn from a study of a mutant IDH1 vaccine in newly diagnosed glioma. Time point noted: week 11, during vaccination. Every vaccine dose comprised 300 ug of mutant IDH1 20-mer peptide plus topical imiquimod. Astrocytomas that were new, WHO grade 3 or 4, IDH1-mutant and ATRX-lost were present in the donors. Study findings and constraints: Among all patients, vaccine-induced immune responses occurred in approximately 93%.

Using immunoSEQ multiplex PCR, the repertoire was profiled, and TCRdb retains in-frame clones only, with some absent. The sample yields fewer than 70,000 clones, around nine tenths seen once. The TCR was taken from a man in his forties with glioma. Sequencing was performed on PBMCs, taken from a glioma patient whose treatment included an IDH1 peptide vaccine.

CDR3 region: CASSPAGSNEKLFF. The CDR3 nucleotides read TGTGCCAGCTCACCGGCAGGGTCTAATGAAAAACTGTTTTTT. This sequence joins TRBV18 and TRBJ1-4; possibly TRBD1 for D (5 bases). CDR1 and CDR2 from the germline V gene are KGHSH and LQKENI. Trimming removed 3 bases at V and 3 bases at J, with 8 bases between. The CDR3 loop spans 14 amino acids.